This T cell receptor (beta chain) derives from a study of cytomegalovirus exposure and HLA in healthy donors. The PCR used 60 Vbeta and 13 Jbeta primers. Libraries were prepared by immunoSEQ multiplex PCR; TCRdb keeps only in-frame clonotypes and omits some of them. Of just under 250,000 clones listed, more than 75% are singletons. The CDR3 runs 13 residues. Germline CDR1 and CDR2: SGHTA and FQGNSA. Trimming removed 3 bases from V and 0 bases from J, with 5 bases in between. This receptor was identified in a woman in her forties in good health and CMV-seropositive. This chain links TRBV7-2 with TRBJ1-1; D remains unclear. The specimen sequenced was PBMCs. CDR3 DNA: TGTGCCAGCAGCTTCCTTATGAACACTGAAGCTTTCTTT. Translated: CASSFLMNTEAFF.